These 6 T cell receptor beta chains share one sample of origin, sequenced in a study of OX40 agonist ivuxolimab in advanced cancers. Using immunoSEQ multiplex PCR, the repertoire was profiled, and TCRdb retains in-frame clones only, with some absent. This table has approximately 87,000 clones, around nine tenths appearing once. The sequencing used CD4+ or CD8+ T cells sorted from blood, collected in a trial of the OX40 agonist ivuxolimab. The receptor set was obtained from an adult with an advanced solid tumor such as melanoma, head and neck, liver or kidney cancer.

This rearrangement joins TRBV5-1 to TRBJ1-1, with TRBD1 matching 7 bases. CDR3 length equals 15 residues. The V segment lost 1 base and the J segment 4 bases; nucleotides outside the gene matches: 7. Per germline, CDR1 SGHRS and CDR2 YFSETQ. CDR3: CASSLRTGDGTEAFF. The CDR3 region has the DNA TGCGCCAGCAGCTTGAGAACAGGGGATGGCACTGAAGCTTTCTTT.

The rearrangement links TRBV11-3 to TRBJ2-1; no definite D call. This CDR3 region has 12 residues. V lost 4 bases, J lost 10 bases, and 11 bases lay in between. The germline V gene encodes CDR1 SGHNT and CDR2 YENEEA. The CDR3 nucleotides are TGTGCCAGCAGCTCGGTGCTTCGGGAGCAGTTCTTC. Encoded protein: CASSSVLREQFF.

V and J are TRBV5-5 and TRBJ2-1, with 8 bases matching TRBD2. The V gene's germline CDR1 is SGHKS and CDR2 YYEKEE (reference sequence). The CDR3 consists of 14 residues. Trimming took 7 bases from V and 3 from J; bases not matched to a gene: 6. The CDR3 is CASSREGFYNEQFF. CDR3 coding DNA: TGTGCCAGCTCCCGGGAGGGCTTCTACAATGAGCAGTTCTTC.

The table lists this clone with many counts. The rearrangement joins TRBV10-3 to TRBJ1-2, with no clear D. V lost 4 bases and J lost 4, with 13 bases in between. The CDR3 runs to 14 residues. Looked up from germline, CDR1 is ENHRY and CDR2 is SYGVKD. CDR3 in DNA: TGTGCCATCAGTGTAAGGGATGCCGCCTATGGCTACACCTTC. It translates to CAISVRDAAYGYTF.

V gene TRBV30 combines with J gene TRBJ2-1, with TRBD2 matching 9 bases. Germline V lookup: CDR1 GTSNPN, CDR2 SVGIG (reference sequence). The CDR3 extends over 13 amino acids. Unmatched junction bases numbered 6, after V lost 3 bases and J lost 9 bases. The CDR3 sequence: CAWRESGRIEQFF. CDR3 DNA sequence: TGTGCCTGGAGGGAGAGCGGGAGGATTGAGCAGTTCTTC.

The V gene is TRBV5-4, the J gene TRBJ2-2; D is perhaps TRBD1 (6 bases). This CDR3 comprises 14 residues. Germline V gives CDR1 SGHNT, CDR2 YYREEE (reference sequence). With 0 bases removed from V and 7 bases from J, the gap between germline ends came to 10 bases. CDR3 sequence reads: CASSLGRGSGELFF. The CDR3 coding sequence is TGTGCCAGCAGCTTGGGCAGGGGAAGCGGGGAGCTGTTTTTT.